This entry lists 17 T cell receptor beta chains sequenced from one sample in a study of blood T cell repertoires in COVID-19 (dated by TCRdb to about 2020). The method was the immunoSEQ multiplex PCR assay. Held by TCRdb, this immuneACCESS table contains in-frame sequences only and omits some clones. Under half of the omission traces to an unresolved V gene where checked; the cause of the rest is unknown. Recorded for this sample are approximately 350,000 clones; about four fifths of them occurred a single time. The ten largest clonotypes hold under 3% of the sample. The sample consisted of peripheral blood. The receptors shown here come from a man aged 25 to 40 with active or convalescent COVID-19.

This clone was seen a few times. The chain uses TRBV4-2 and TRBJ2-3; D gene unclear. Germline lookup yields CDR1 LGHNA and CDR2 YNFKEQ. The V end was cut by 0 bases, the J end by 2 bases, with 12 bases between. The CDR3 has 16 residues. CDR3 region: CASSQELSAYTDTQYF. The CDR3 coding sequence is TGTGCCAGCAGCCAAGAATTGTCCGCGTACACAGATACGCAGTATTTT.

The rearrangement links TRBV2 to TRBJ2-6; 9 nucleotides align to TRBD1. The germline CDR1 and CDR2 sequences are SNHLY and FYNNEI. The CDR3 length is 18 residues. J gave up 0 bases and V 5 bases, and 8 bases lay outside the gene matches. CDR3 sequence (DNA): TGTGCCAGCAGTTTCGGGACAGGGTTGTTCTCTGGGGCCAACGTCCTGACTTTC. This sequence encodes CASSFGTGLFSGANVLTF. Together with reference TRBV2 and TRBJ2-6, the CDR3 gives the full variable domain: EPEVTQTPSHQVTQMGQEVILRCVPISNHLYFYWYRQILGQKVEFLVSFYNNEISEKSEIFDDQFSVERPDGSNFTLKIRSTKLEDSAMYFCASSFGTGLFSGANVLTFGAGSRLTVL.

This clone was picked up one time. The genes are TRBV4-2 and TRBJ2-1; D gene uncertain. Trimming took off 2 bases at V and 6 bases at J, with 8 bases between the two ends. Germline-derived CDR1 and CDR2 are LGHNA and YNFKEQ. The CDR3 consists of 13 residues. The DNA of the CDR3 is TGTGCCAGCAGCCAAATCGGCGGCAATGAGCAGTTCTTC. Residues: CASSQIGGNEQFF.

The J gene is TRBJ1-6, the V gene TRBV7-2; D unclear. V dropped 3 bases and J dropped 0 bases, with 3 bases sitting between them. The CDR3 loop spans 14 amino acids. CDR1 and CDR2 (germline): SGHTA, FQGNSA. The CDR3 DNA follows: TGTGCCAGCAGCTTGAGCTCCTATAATTCACCCCTCCACTTT. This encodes CASSLSSYNSPLHF.

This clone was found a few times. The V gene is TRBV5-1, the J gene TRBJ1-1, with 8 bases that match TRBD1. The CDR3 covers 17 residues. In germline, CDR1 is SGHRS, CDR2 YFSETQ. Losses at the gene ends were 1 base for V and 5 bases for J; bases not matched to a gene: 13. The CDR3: CASSLTLGPQGGTEAFF. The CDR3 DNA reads TGCGCCAGCAGCTTGACTTTAGGGCCACAGGGGGGAACTGAAGCTTTCTTT.

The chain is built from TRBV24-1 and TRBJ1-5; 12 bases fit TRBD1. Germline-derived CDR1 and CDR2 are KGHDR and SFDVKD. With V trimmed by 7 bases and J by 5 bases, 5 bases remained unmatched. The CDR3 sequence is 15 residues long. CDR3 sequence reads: CATRAGTGGHQPQHF. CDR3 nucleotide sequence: TGTGCCACCAGGGCCGGGACAGGGGGCCATCAGCCCCAGCATTTT.

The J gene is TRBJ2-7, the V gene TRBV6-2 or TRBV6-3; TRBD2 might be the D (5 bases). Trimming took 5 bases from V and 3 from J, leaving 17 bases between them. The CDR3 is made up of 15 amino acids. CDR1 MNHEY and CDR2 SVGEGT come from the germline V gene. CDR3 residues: CASSDTGLGSYEQYF. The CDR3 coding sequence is TGTGCCAGCAGTGACACCGGACTTGGCAGCTACGAGCAGTACTTC.

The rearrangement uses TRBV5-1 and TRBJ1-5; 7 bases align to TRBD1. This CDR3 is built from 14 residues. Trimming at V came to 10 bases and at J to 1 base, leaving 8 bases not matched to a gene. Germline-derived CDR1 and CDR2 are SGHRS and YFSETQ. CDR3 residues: CAVRTGKSNQPQHF. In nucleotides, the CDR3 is TGCGCCGTGAGGACAGGAAAAAGCAATCAGCCCCAGCATTTT.

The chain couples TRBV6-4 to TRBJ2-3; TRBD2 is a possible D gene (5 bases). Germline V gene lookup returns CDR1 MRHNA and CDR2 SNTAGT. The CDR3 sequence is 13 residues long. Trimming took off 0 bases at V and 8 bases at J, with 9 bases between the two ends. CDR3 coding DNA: TGTGCCAGCAGTGACTCGAGCGAGGGTACGCAGTATTTT. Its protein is CASSDSSEGTQYF.

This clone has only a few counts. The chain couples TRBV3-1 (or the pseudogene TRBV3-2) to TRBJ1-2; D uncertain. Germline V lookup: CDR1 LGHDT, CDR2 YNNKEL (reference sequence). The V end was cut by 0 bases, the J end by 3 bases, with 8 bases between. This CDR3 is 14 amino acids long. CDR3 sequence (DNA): TGTGCCAGCAGCCAAGAACCACAGTACTATGGCTACACCTTC. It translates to CASSQEPQYYGYTF.

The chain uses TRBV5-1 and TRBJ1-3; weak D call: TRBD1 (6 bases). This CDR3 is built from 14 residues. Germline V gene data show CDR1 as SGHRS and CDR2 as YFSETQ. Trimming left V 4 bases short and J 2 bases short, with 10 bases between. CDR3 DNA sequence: TGCGCCAGCAGCACCCAGGGGACTGGAAACACCATATATTTT. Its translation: CASSTQGTGNTIYF.

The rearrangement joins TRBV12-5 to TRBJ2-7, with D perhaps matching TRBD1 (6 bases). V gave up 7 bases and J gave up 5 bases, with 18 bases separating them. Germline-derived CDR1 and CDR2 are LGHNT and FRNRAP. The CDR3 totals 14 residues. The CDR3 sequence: CASDIGRAGDEQYF. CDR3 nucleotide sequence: TGTGCTAGTGATATTGGACGGGCAGGGGACGAGCAGTACTTC.

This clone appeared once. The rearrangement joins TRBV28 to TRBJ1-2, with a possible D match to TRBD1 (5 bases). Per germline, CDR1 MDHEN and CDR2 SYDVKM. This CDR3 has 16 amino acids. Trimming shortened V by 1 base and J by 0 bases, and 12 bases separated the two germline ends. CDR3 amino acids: CASSLLSGGPNYGYTF. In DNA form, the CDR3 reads TGTGCCAGCAGTTTATTGAGCGGGGGACCTAACTATGGCTACACCTTC.

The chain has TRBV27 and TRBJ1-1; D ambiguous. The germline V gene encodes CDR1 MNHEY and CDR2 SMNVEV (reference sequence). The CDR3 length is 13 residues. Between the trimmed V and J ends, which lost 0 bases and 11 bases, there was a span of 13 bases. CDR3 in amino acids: CASSLSHQEVAFF. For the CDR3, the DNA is TGTGCCAGCAGTTTATCCCACCAAGAGGTGGCTTTCTTT.

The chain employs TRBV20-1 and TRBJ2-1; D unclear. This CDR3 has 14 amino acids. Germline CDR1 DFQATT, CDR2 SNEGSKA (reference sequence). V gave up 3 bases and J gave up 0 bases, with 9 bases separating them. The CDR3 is CSASALSSYNEQFF. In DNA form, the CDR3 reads TGCAGTGCTAGTGCCCTGAGCTCCTACAATGAGCAGTTCTTC.

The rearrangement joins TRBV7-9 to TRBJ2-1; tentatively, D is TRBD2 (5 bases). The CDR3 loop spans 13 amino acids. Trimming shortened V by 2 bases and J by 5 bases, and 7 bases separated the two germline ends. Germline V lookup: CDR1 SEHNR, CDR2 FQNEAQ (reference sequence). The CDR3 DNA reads TGTGCCAGCAGCTTATGGCGGGACAATGAGCAGTTCTTC. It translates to CASSLWRDNEQFF. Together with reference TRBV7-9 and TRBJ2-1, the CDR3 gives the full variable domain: DTGVSQNPRHKITKRGQNVTFRCDPISEHNRLYWYRQTLGQGPEFLTYFQNEAQLEKSRLLSDRFSAERPKGSFSTLEIQRTEQGDSAMYLCASSLWRDNEQFFGPGTRLTVL.

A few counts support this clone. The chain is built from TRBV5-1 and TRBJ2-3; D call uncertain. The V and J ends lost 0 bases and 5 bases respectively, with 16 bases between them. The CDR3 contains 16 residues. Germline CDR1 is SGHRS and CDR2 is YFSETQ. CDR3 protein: CASSLEARREVDTQYF. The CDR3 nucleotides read TGCGCCAGCAGCTTGGAGGCTAGGAGAGAAGTAGATACGCAGTATTTT.